This TCR beta chain comes out of a study of identifying expanded T cells in peripheral blood. Healthy donors had no documented immune events, such as infections, while sampled. This table comes from immunoSEQ multiplex PCR, and its TCRdb copy is limited to in-frame clones, with some not included. The data show some 78,000 clones, roughly four fifths seen once. Details on this clone: What it recognizes is unknown.

Regarding the study as a whole: Roughly 1.2 clones differed between technical replicates, versus around 15 and 18 over time. Variance in clone template counts between approximately 2-week samples significantly increased with total template count across all healthy donors.

This CDR3 region has 14 residues. Germline CDR1 is LNHDA and CDR2 is SQIVND (reference sequence). The V end was cut by 5 bases, the J end by 4 bases, with 13 bases between. This sequence joins TRBV19 and TRBJ2-3, with TRBD1 as a possible D gene (6 bases). This TCR came from a person aged 18-70 years in good health. Sequencing was carried out using blood. The CDR3 loop is CASSRSGVADTQYF. The CDR3 bases are TGTGCCAGTAGTCGGTCAGGGGTTGCAGATACGCAGTATTTT.